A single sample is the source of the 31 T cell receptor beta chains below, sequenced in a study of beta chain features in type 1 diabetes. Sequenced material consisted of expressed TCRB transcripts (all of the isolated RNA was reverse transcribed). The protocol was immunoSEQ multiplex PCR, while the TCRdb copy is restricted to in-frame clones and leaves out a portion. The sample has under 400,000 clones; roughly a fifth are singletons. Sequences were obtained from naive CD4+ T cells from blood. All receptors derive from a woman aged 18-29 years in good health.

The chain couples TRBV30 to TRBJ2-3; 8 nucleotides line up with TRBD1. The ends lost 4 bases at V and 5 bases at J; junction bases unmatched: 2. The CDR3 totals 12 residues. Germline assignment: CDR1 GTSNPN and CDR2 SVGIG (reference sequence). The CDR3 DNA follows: TGTGCCTGGACAGGGGGCGGAGATACGCAGTATTTT. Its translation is CAWTGGGDTQYF.

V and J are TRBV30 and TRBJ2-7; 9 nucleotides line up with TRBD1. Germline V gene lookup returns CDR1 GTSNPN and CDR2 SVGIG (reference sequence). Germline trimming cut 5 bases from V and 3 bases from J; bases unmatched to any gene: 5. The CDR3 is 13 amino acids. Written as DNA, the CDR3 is TGTGCCTGGCGAGGGACAGGGAGCTACGAGCAGTACTTC. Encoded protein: CAWRGTGSYEQYF. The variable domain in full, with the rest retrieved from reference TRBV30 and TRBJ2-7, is SQTIHQWPATLVQPVGSPLSLECTVEGTSNPNLYWYRQAAGRGLQLLFYSVGIGQISSEVPQNLSASRPQDRQFILSSKKLLLSDSGFYLCAWRGTGSYEQYFGPGTRLTVT.

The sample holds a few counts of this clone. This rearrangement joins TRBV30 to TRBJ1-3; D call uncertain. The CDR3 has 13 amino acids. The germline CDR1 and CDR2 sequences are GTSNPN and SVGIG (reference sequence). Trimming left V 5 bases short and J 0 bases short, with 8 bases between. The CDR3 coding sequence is TGTGCCTGGGGCACAAACTCTGGAAACACCATATATTTT. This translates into CAWGTNSGNTIYF.

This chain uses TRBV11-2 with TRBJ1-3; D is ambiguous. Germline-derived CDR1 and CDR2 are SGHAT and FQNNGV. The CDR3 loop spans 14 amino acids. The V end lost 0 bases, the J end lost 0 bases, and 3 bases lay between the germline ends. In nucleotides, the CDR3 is TGTGCCAGCAGCTTAGATCACTCTGGAAACACCATATATTTT. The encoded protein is CASSLDHSGNTIYF.

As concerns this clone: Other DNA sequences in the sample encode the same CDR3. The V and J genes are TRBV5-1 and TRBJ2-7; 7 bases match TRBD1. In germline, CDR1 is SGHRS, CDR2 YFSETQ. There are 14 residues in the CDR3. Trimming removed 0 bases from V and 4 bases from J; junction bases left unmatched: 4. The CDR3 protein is CASSLVGGRYEQYF. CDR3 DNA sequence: TGCGCCAGCAGCTTGGTAGGGGGCCGATACGAGCAGTACTTC.

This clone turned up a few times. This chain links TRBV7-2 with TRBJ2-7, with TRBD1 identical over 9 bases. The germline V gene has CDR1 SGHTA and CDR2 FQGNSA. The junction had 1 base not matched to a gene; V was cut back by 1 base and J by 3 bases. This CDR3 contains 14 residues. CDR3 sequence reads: CASSLDRGLYEQYF. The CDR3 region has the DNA TGTGCCAGCAGCTTAGACAGGGGGCTCTACGAGCAGTACTTC.

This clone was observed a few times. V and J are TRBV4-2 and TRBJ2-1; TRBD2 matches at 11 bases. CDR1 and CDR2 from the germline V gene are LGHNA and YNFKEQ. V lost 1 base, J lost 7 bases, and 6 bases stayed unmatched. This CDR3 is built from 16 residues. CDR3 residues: CASSQVPIAGGNEQFF. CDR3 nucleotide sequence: TGTGCCAGCAGCCAAGTACCGATAGCGGGAGGGAATGAGCAGTTCTTC.

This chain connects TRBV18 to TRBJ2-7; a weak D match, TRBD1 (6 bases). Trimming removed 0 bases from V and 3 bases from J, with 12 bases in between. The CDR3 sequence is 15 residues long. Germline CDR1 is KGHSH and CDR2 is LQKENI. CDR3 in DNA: TGTGCCAGCTCACCACCCGGGACACCTCACTACGAGCAGTACTTC. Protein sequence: CASSPPGTPHYEQYF.

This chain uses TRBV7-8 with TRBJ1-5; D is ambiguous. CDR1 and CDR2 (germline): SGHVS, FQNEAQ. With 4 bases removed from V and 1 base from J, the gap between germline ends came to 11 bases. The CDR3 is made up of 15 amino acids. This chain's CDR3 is CASSSGGMSNQPQHF. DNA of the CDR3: TGTGCCAGCAGCTCGGGAGGGATGAGCAATCAGCCCCAGCATTTT. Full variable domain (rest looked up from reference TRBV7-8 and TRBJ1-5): GAGVSQSPRYKVAKRGQDVALRCDPISGHVSLFWYQQALGQGPEFLTYFQNEAQLDKSGLPSDRFFAERPEGSVSTLKIQRTQQEDSAVYLCASSSGGMSNQPQHFGDGTRLSIL.

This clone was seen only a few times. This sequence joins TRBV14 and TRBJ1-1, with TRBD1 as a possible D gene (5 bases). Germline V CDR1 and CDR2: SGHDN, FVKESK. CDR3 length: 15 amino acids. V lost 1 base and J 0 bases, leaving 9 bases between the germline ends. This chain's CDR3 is CASSQGQLMNTEAFF. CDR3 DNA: TGTGCCAGCAGCCAAGGACAGCTCATGAACACTGAAGCTTTCTTT.

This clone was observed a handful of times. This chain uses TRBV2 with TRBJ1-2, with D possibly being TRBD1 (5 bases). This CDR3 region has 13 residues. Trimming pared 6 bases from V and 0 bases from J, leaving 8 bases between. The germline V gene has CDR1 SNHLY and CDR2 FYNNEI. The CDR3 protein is CASSPTANYGYTF. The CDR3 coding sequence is TGTGCCAGCAGCCCGACAGCTAACTATGGCTACACCTTC. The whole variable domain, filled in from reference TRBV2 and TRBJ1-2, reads EPEVTQTPSHQVTQMGQEVILRCVPISNHLYFYWYRQILGQKVEFLVSFYNNEISEKSEIFDDQFSVERPDGSNFTLKIRSTKLEDSAMYFCASSPTANYGYTFGSGTRLTVV.

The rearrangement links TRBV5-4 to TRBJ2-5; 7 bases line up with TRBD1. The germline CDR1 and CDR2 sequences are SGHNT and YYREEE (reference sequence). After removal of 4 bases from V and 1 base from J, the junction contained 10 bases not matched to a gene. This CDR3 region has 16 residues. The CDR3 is CASSAPNRDSQETQYF. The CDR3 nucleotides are TGTGCCAGCAGCGCGCCTAACCGGGACAGCCAAGAGACCCAGTACTTC.

CDR3 DNA: TGTGCCAGCAGCTTAGCAACATTGGGCGGGAGGTGGCACCAAGAGACCCAGTACTTC. This gives the protein CASSLATLGGRWHQETQYF. V gene TRBV7-9 combines with J gene TRBJ2-5; 8 nucleotides align to TRBD2. Trimming cost V 0 bases and J 0 bases; bases outside gene matches: 12. Germline-derived CDR1 and CDR2 are SEHNR and FQNEAQ (reference sequence). The CDR3 sequence is 19 residues long. Full variable domain (outside the CDR3, taken from reference TRBV7-9 and TRBJ2-5): DTGVSQNPRHKITKRGQNVTFRCDPISEHNRLYWYRQTLGQGPEFLTYFQNEAQLEKSRLLSDRFSAERPKGSFSTLEIQRTEQGDSAMYLCASSLATLGGRWHQETQYFGPGTRLLVL.

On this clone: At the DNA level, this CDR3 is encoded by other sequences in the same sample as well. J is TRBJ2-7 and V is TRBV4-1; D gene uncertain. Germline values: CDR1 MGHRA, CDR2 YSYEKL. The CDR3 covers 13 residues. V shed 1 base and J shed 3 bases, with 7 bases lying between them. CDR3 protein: CASSQVGGYEQYF. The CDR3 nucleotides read TGCGCCAGCAGCCAAGTCGGCGGCTACGAGCAGTACTTC.

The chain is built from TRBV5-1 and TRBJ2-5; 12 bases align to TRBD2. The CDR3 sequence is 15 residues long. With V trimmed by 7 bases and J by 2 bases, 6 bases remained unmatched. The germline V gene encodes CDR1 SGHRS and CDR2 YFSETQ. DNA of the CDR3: TGCGCCAGCCATCGAGGGACTAGCGGGCAAGAGACCCAGTACTTC. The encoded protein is CASHRGTSGQETQYF.

The CDR3 reads CASSVSLTDTQYF. CDR3 DNA: TGTGCCAGCAGCGTATCCCTCACAGATACGCAGTATTTT. This chain connects TRBV9 to TRBJ2-3; the D is unclear. CDR1 is SGDLS and CDR2 is YYNGEE in the germline V gene. Trimming pared 1 base from V and 2 bases from J, leaving 5 bases between. CDR3 length: 13 amino acids.

CDR3 protein: CASNLRGLAGNNEQFF. The CDR3 DNA is TGTGCCAGCAACCTCCGCGGGCTAGCGGGTAACAATGAGCAGTTCTTC. The chain combines TRBV2 with TRBJ2-1; 8 bases match TRBD2. The V gene's germline CDR1 is SNHLY and CDR2 FYNNEI. The CDR3 is made up of 16 amino acids. J was trimmed by 5 bases and V by 7 bases; bases with no gene match: 13.

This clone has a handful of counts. As DNA, the CDR3 is TGTGCCTGGAGACTAGCGGGGGCGCTGAGAAGCACAGATACGCAGTATTTT. As protein: CAWRLAGALRSTDTQYF. The chain couples TRBV30 to TRBJ2-3, with 11 bases that match TRBD2. The CDR3 has 17 residues. Germline loops: CDR1 GTSNPN, CDR2 SVGIG (reference sequence). V gave up 3 bases and J gave up 0 bases; unmatched junction bases: 8.

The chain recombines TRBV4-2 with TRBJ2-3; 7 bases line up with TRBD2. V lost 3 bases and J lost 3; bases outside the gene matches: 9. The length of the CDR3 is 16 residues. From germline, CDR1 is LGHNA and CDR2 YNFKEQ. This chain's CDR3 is CASSQLGGGPTDTQYF. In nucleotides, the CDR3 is TGTGCCAGCAGCCAGCTGGGCGGGGGACCTACAGATACGCAGTATTTT.

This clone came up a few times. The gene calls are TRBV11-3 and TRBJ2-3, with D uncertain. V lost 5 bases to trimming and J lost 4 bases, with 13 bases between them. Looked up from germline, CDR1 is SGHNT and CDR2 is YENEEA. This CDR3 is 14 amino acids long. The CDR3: CASSPLEVADTQYF. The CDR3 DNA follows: TGTGCCAGCAGCCCCTTAGAAGTGGCAGATACGCAGTATTTT.

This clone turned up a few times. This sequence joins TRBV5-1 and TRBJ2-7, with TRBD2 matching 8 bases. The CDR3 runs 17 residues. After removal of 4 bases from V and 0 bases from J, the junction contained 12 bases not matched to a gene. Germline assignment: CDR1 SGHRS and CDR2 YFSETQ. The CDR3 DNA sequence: TGCGCCAGCAGCGATACAAGGAAGCGGGGGACCTCCTACGAGCAGTACTTC. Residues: CASSDTRKRGTSYEQYF.

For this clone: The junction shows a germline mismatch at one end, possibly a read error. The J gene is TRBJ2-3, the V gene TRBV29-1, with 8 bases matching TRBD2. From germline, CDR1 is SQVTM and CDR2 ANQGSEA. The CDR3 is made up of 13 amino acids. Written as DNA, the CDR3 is TGCAGCGTTGAAAGGCCTAGCGGGCCGGGCGTGGATTTT. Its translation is CSVERPSGPGVDF.

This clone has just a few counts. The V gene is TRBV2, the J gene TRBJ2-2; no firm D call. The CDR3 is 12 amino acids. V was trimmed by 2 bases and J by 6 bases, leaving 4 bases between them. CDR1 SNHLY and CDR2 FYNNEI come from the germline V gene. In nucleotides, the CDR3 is TGTGCCAGCAGTGAACTTTCCGGGGAGCTGTTTTTT. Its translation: CASSELSGELFF.

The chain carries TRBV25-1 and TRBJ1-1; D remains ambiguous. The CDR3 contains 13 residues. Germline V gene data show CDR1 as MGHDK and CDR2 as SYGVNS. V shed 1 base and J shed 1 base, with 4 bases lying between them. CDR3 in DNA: TGTGCCAGCAGTGAATCCTGGAACACTGAAGCTTTCTTT. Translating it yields CASSESWNTEAFF.

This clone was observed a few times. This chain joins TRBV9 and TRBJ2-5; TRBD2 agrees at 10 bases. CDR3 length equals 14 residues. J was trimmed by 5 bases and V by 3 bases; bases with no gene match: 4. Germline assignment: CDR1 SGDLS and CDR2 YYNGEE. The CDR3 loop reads CASSGAGGHETQYF. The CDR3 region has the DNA TGTGCCAGCAGCGGAGCGGGGGGGCACGAGACCCAGTACTTC.

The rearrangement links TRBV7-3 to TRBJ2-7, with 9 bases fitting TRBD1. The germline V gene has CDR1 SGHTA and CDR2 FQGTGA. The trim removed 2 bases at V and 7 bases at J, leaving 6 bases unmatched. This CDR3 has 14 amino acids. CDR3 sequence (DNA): TGTGCCAGCAGCTTAGCACAGGGGGCGCGTGAGCAGTACTTC. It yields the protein CASSLAQGAREQYF.

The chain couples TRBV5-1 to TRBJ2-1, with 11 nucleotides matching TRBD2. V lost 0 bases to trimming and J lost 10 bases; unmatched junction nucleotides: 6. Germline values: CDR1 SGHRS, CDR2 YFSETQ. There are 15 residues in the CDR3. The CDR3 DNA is TGCGCCAGCAGCTTGGTTAGCGGGGGGGCCGGGGAGCAGTTCTTC. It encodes CASSLVSGGAGEQFF.

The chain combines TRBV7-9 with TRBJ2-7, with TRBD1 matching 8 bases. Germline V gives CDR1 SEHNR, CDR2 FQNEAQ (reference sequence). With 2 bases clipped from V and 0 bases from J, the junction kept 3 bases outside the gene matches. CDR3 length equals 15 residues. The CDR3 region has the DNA TGTGCCAGCAGCTTACAAGGACAGGGCTCCTACGAGCAGTACTTC. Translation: CASSLQGQGSYEQYF.

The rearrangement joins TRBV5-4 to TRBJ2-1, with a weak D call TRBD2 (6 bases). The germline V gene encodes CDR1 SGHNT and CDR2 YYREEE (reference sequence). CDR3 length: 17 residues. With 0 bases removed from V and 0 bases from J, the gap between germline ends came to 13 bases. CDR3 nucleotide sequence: TGTGCCAGCAGCTTGGATAGCGGACCGAGCTCCTACAATGAGCAGTTCTTC. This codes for CASSLDSGPSSYNEQFF.

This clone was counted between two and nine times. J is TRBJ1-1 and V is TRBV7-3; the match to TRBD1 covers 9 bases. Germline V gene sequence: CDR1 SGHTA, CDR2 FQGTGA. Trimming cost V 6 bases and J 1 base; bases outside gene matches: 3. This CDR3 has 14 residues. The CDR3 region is CASRLGQGNTEAFF. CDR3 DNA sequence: TGTGCCAGCAGACTGGGACAGGGGAACACTGAAGCTTTCTTT. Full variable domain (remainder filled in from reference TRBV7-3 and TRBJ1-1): GAGVSQTPSNKVTEKGKYVELRCDPISGHTALYWYRQSLGQGPEFLIYFQGTGAADDSGLPNDRFFAVRPEGSVSTLKIQRTERGDSAVYLCASRLGQGNTEAFFGQGTRLTVV.

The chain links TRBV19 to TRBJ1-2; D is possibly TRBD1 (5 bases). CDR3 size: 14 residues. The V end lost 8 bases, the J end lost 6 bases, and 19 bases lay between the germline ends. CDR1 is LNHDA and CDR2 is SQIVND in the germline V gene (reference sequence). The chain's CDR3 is CASRTGSQGDGYTF. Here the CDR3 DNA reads TGTGCCAGTCGTACCGGGAGCCAAGGGGATGGCTACACCTTC.